These T cell receptor beta chains were read from a single sample in a study of OX40 agonist ivuxolimab in advanced cancers. The table came from immunoSEQ multiplex PCR; TCRdb's copy has only in-frame clones and leaves some out. This sample has more than 75,000 clones; 70% to 90% occur once, and the top ten carry about 6%. The sequencing used CD4+ or CD8+ T cells sorted from blood, collected in a trial of the OX40 agonist ivuxolimab. Source of these receptors: an adult with an advanced solid tumor such as melanoma, head and neck, liver or kidney cancer. CDR3s include the opening cysteine and the closing phenylalanine or tryptophan. Fields, in order: J gene, clone size, V gene, CDR3 protein. Size is stated for part of the rows, as once, few or many counts, or as a class when the clone is expanded.

j_gene: TRBJ1-5; abundance: -; v_gene: TRBV5-8; CDR3aa: CASSLAGNSNQPQHF
j_gene: TRBJ1-1; abundance: -; v_gene: TRBV5-5; CDR3aa: CASRDRGQNTEAFF
j_gene: TRBJ2-4; abundance: -; v_gene: TRBV2; CDR3aa: CASSETPSGGALAKNIQYF
j_gene: TRBJ1-1; abundance: -; v_gene: TRBV5-6; CDR3aa: CASSIQNTEAFF
j_gene: TRBJ1-4; abundance: -; v_gene: TRBV6-5; CDR3aa: CASSYTRNEKLFF
j_gene: TRBJ2-3; abundance: -; v_gene: TRBV5-1; CDR3aa: CASSLASWGTDTQYF
j_gene: TRBJ1-2; abundance: -; v_gene: TRBV6-1; CDR3aa: CASSESDYGYTF
j_gene: TRBJ2-7; abundance: once; v_gene: TRBV7-9; CDR3aa: CASSPTSGSPSYEQYF
j_gene: TRBJ1-2; abundance: once; v_gene: TRBV5-1; CDR3aa: CASSLVSGAYGYTF
j_gene: TRBJ2-1; abundance: -; v_gene: TRBV11-2; CDR3aa: CASSQGSGYNEQFF
j_gene: TRBJ2-3; abundance: -; v_gene: TRBV6-5; CDR3aa: CASSYGLVCTDTQYF
j_gene: TRBJ2-1; abundance: -; v_gene: TRBV30; CDR3aa: CAWSETGAGQFF